This TCR beta chain was retrieved from a study of T cell repertoires in cytomegalovirus infection. V lost 5 bases to trimming and J lost 2 bases, with 11 bases between them. Germline V gene data show CDR1 as SGHNT and CDR2 as YENEEA. The CDR3 extends over 14 amino acids. This clonotype has a count of ten or more. TCRdb reprocessed the reads via MiXCR and lists one record per CDR3 protein. Of about 300,000 distinct CDR3 sequences in the sample, around 9.6% were seen once. The sequence was collected from a human donor in good health (CMV status not recorded). Some clones in this sample may be carry-over from other donors' samples. V usage is TRBV11-3 and J usage is TRBJ2-3, with a weak D call TRBD2 (6 bases). The source material was PBMCs. The CDR3 sequence is CASSLSGLTDTQYF. The DNA for the CDR3 is TGTGCCAGCAGCCTTAGCGGACTCACAGATACGCAGTATTTT.